This entry lists 11 T cell receptor beta chains sequenced from one sample in a study of control samples from healthy donors and cancer patients. The method was immunoSEQ multiplex PCR; TCRdb's version includes in-frame clones alone and lacks a portion of them. The sample has about 80,000 clones, 91% seen once. The sequenced sample consisted of blood. Every receptor here comes from a middle-aged man in good health.

V usage is TRBV2 and J usage is TRBJ1-1; D remains ambiguous. Trimming took 3 bases from V and 2 from J, leaving 7 bases between them. Germline values: CDR1 SNHLY, CDR2 FYNNEI. The CDR3 extends over 13 amino acids. The CDR3 coding sequence is TGTGCCAGCAGTGAGACGGACAACACTGAAGCTTTCTTT. Its protein is CASSETDNTEAFF. Full variable domain (outside the CDR3, taken from reference TRBV2 and TRBJ1-1): EPEVTQTPSHQVTQMGQEVILRCVPISNHLYFYWYRQILGQKVEFLVSFYNNEISEKSEIFDDQFSVERPDGSNFTLKIRSTKLEDSAMYFCASSETDNTEAFFGQGTRLTVV.

This clone has a single count. This chain links TRBV19 with TRBJ2-1, with a possible D match to TRBD1 (7 bases). The CDR3 runs 16 residues. The V end lost 5 bases, the J end lost 3 bases, and 17 bases lay between the germline ends. Germline assignment: CDR1 LNHDA and CDR2 SQIVND (reference sequence). The CDR3, as DNA: TGTGCCAGTAGTGACTCCCACAGGGGAGGCTACAATGAGCAGTTCTTC. Protein product: CASSDSHRGGYNEQFF.

The chain is built from TRBV7-8 and TRBJ1-1, with a tentative D call TRBD1 (5 bases). CDR3 length equals 13 residues. Germline V CDR1 and CDR2: SGHVS, FQNEAQ. V was clipped by 3 bases and J by 4 bases, with 9 bases between them. This chain's CDR3 is CASSLGQGTEAFF. The DNA for the CDR3 is TGTGCCAGCAGCTTGGGTCAGGGCACTGAAGCTTTCTTT.

V and J are TRBV30 and TRBJ2-2; no firm D call. V lost 3 bases to trimming and J lost 7 bases, with 6 bases between them. The CDR3 is made up of 11 amino acids. Germline loops: CDR1 GTSNPN, CDR2 SVGIG (reference sequence). CDR3 sequence: CAWSLGGELFF. The CDR3 bases are TGTGCCTGGAGCTTAGGCGGGGAGCTGTTTTTT.

The chain employs TRBV10-1 and TRBJ1-3; D unresolved. Germline assignment: CDR1 WNHNN and CDR2 SYGVQD (reference sequence). This CDR3 has 13 amino acids. Trimming took 6 bases from V and 3 from J, leaving 9 bases between them. The chain's CDR3 is CASSQTIGNTIYF. DNA for the CDR3: TGCGCCAGCAGCCAGACAATTGGAAACACCATATATTTT.

The chain joins TRBV5-1 to TRBJ1-1, with 10 bases lining up with TRBD1. The V segment lost 5 bases and the J segment 6 bases; nucleotides outside the gene matches: 13. CDR3 length equals 16 residues. CDR1 SGHRS and CDR2 YFSETQ come from the germline V gene. In nucleotides, the CDR3 is TGCGCCAGCAGATCTTCCTCCCGGGACAGGGGATCTGAAGCTTTCTTT. Residues: CASRSSSRDRGSEAFF.

This rearrangement joins TRBV7-2 to TRBJ1-1, with 8 bases matching TRBD1. CDR3 length: 14 residues. Germline V gene sequence: CDR1 SGHTA, CDR2 FQGNSA. The V and J ends lost 5 bases and 3 bases, in that order; junction bases with no gene match: 5. This CDR3 reads CASSGRGLDTEAFF. CDR3 DNA sequence: TGTGCCAGCAGCGGCAGGGGGCTGGACACTGAAGCTTTCTTT.

The V and J genes are TRBV4-3 and TRBJ2-5; 7 bases align to TRBD2. CDR3 size: 16 residues. The ends lost 1 base at V and 2 bases at J; junction bases unmatched: 7. From germline, CDR1 is LGHNA and CDR2 YSLEER. The CDR3 region is CASSQVRGESQETQYF. The CDR3 DNA reads TGCGCCAGCAGCCAAGTTCGGGGGGAGTCACAAGAGACCCAGTACTTC.

The chain combines TRBV10-2 with TRBJ1-6, with D unclear. Per the germline V gene, CDR1 is WSHSY and CDR2 is SAAADI. The germline V and J ends were trimmed by 7 bases and 9 bases, with 16 bases remaining between them. The CDR3 contains 14 residues. The DNA of the CDR3 is TGCGCCAGCAAGGCGGATCCGCAGCCTTCACCCCTCCACTTT. It yields the protein CASKADPQPSPLHF.

This rearrangement joins TRBV9 to TRBJ2-3; the match to TRBD1 covers 9 bases. The CDR3 is 16 amino acids. J gave up 3 bases and V 0 bases, and 5 bases lay outside the gene matches. Germline CDR1 and CDR2: SGDLS and YYNGEE. CDR3 bases: TGTGCCAGCAGCGTAGGTGGACAGGGGTTTACAGATACGCAGTATTTT. It is translated as CASSVGGQGFTDTQYF. Supplemented by reference TRBV9 and TRBJ2-3, the full variable domain reads DSGVTQTPKHLITATGQRVTLRCSPRSGDLSVYWYQQSLDQGLQFLIQYYNGEERAKGNILERFSAQQFPDLHSELNLSSLELGDSALYFCASSVGGQGFTDTQYFGPGTRLTVL.

The V call is TRBV19, the J call TRBJ2-5, with a tentative D call TRBD2 (7 bases). This CDR3 has 15 residues. The V gene's germline CDR1 is LNHDA and CDR2 SQIVND (reference sequence). Trimming removed 6 bases from V and 5 bases from J, with 19 bases in between. The CDR3 region is CASRPRGGGRETQYF. The CDR3 nucleotides read TGTGCCAGTAGACCTCGGGGAGGGGGAAGGGAGACCCAGTACTTC.